The 9 T cell receptor beta chains in this list originate from one sample, sequenced in a study of radiotherapy plus CTLA-4 blockade in lung cancer. Produced via immunoSEQ multiplex PCR; TCRdb's table is partial and in-frame only. The sample yields about 120,000 clones, around 90% seen once. This sample comprised peripheral blood, obtained from a patient treated with radiotherapy plus ipilimumab. The receptor set was obtained from a human donor with non-small cell lung cancer that progressed on radiotherapy plus ipilimumab.

The table lists this clone with a count of one. The V and J genes are TRBV5-8 and TRBJ1-1, with D perhaps TRBD1 (5 bases). The CDR3 runs 15 residues. Trimming left V 4 bases short and J 5 bases short, with 18 bases between. The V gene's germline CDR1 is SGHTS and CDR2 YDEGEE. The CDR3 sequence: CASSVTQGIRTEAFF. In DNA, the CDR3 is TGTGCCAGCAGCGTAACCCAGGGTATCAGAACTGAAGCTTTCTTT.

J is TRBJ2-7 and V is TRBV6-5, with D uncertain. Germline V gene data show CDR1 as MNHEY and CDR2 as SVGAGI. The V gene lost 5 bases and the J gene lost 3 bases, with 14 bases spanning the gap. The CDR3 has 14 residues. The CDR3 region has the DNA TGTGCCAGCAGTCCCCGTCCGACAAACTACGAGCAGTACTTC. Translating gives CASSPRPTNYEQYF.

The chain is built from TRBV5-6 and TRBJ1-4, with 7 bases aligning to TRBD1. This CDR3 has 15 amino acids. Germline loops: CDR1 SGHDT, CDR2 YYEEEE. The V and J ends lost 1 base and 5 bases, in that order; junction bases with no gene match: 5. The CDR3, as DNA: TGTGCCAGCAGCTTGTTGGGACAGCGAAATGAAAAACTGTTTTTT. Its protein product is CASSLLGQRNEKLFF.

The chain carries TRBV28 and TRBJ1-5; no definite D call. CDR3 size: 15 residues. From germline, CDR1 is MDHEN and CDR2 SYDVKM. V lost 7 bases, J lost 5 bases, and 18 bases lay in between. CDR3 region: CASTSPAGGHQPQHF. The DNA for the CDR3 is TGTGCCAGCACCTCCCCAGCGGGAGGTCATCAGCCCCAGCATTTT.

V gene TRBV2 combines with J gene TRBJ1-3, with 8 bases matching TRBD1. Per germline, CDR1 SNHLY and CDR2 FYNNEI. The CDR3 extends over 15 amino acids. Unmatched junction bases numbered 7, after V lost 6 bases and J lost 3 bases. The CDR3 DNA follows: TGTGCCAGCAGGGACCGGGACAGGCTTGGAAACACCATATATTTT. Protein: CASRDRDRLGNTIYF.

The genes are TRBV27 and TRBJ1-2, with D perhaps matching TRBD1 (6 bases). CDR1 is MNHEY, CDR2 SMNVEV, per germline (reference sequence). CDR3 length equals 14 residues. Trimming took 5 bases from V and 2 from J, leaving 12 bases between them. The CDR3 DNA sequence: TGTGCCAGCAGTCCTTCCAGGGGAAACTATGGCTACACCTTC. This sequence encodes CASSPSRGNYGYTF.

V is TRBV15 and J is TRBJ2-2; a weak D match, TRBD2 (5 bases). Trimming stripped 2 bases from V and 3 bases from J, with 13 bases between. The CDR3 loop spans 16 amino acids. Germline lookup yields CDR1 LNHNV and CDR2 YYDKDF (reference sequence). Written as DNA, the CDR3 is TGTGCCACCAGCAGATTATCGGGATCTCACACCGGGGAGCTGTTTTTT. This sequence encodes CATSRLSGSHTGELFF.

The J gene is TRBJ1-2, the V gene TRBV6-5, with 8 bases that match TRBD1. This CDR3 has 14 residues. The trim removed 5 bases at V and 4 bases at J, leaving 6 bases unmatched. CDR1 is MNHEY, CDR2 SVGAGI, per germline. CDR3 sequence: CASSARGRGYGYTF. DNA for the CDR3: TGTGCCAGCAGTGCCAGGGGGCGCGGCTATGGCTACACCTTC.

J is TRBJ2-7 and V is TRBV11-2; D is undetermined. V gave up 10 bases and J gave up 4 bases, with 14 bases separating them. Germline V gene data show CDR1 as SGHAT and CDR2 as FQNNGV. The CDR3 length is 12 residues. CDR3 sequence reads: CATSVQPYEQYF. CDR3 nucleotides: TGTGCCACCTCCGTCCAGCCGTACGAGCAGTACTTC. Using reference TRBV11-2 and TRBJ2-7 for the parts outside the CDR3, the full variable domain is EAGVAQSPRYKIIEKRQSVAFWCNPISGHATLYWYQQILGQGPKLLIQFQNNGVVDDSQLPKDRFSAERLKGVDSTLKIQPAKLEDSAVYLCATSVQPYEQYFGPGTRLTVT.